Reported below is one TCR beta chain. The data are from a study of long-term antiretroviral therapy in people with HIV. At survey level, the immunoSEQ assay was run in its v3.0 version. The protocol was immunoSEQ multiplex PCR, while the TCRdb copy is restricted to in-frame clones and leaves out a portion. The sample consists of over 40,000 clones, around 93% of them appearing once. Germline CDR1 MNHEY, CDR2 SMNVEV (reference sequence). The CDR3 extends over 16 amino acids. V shed 8 bases, J shed 8 bases, and the junction held 15 bases outside the gene matches. The cryopreserved samples used held roughly 0.9-11 million PBMC prior to extraction of DNA.

This TCR was recovered from a man aged 25-45 years with HIV. The chain recombines TRBV27 with TRBJ1-4; TRBD1 aligns across 9 bases. This specimen was unsorted PBMCs, taken approximately 9.5 years after starting antiretroviral therapy. This CDR3 is CASRGQGTSAGEKLFF. The CDR3 DNA reads TGTGCCAGCCGGGGACAGGGAACCTCAGCCGGCGAAAAACTGTTTTTT.